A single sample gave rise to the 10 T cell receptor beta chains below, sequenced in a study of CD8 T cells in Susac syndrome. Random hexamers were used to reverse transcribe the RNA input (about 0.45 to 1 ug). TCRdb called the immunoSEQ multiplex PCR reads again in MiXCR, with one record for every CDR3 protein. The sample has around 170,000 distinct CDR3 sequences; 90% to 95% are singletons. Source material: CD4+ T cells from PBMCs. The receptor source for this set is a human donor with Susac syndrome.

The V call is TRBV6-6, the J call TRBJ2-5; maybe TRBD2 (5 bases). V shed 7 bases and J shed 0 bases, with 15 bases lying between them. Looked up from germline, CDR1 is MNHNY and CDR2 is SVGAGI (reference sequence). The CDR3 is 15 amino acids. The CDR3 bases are TGTGCCAGCACCGCCACCGGGGAGCACCAAGAGACCCAGTACTTC. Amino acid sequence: CASTATGEHQETQYF.

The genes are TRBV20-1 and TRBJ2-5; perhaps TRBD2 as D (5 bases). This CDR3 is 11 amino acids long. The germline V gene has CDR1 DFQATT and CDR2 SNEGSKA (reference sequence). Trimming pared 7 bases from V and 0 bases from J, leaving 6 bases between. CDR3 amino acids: CSGGYQETQYF. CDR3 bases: TGCAGTGGAGGGTACCAAGAGACCCAGTACTTC.

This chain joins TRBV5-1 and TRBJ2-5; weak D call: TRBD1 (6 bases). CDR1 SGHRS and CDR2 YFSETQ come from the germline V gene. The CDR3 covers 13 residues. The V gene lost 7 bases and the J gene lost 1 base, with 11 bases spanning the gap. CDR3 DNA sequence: TGCGCCAGCGGCCGGGACACCCAAGAGACCCAGTACTTC. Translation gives CASGRDTQETQYF.

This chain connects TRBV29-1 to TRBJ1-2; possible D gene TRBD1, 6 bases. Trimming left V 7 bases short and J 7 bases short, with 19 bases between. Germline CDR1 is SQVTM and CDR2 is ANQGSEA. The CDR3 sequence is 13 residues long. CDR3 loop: CSADQQGSGGYTF. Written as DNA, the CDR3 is TGCAGCGCAGATCAACAGGGTTCAGGTGGCTACACCTTC.

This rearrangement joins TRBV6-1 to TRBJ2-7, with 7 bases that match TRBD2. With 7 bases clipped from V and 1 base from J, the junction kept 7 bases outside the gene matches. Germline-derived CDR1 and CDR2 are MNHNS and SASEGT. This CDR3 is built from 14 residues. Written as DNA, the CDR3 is TGTGCCAGCACCCTGGGACTACCTTCCTACGAGCAGTACTTC. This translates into CASTLGLPSYEQYF.

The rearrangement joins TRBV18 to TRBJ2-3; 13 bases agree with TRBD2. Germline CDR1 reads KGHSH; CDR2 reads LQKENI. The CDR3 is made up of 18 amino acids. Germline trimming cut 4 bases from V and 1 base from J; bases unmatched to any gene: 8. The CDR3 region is CASSRPGTSGTGTDTQYF. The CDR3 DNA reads TGTGCCAGCTCACGTCCCGGGACTAGCGGGACTGGCACAGATACGCAGTATTTT.

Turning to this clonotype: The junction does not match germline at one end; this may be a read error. CDR3 residues: CPSSDSSDTQYF. CDR3 coding DNA: TGTCCCAGCTCCGACTCCTCGGATACGCAGTATTTT. The genes are TRBV18 and TRBJ2-3; D gene ambiguous. The CDR3 sequence is 12 residues long. Germline CDR1 and CDR2: KGHSH and LQKENI.

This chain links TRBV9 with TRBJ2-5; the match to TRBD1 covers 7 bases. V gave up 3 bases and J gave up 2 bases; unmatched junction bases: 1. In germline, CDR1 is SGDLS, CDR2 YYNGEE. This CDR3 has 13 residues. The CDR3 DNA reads TGTGCCAGCAGCGAGGGACAGCAAGAGACCCAGTACTTC. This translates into CASSEGQQETQYF. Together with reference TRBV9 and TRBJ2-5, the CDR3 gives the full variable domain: DSGVTQTPKHLITATGQRVTLRCSPRSGDLSVYWYQQSLDQGLQFLIQYYNGEERAKGNILERFSAQQFPDLHSELNLSSLELGDSALYFCASSEGQQETQYFGPGTRLLVL.

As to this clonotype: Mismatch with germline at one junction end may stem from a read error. The CDR3 protein is CASAPGAGGYVYTF. The CDR3 coding sequence is TGTGCCAGCGCACCTGGGGCTGGGGGGTATGTCTACACCTTC. J is TRBJ1-2 and V is TRBV27, with a tentative D call TRBD1 (5 bases). CDR3 length equals 14 residues. Germline CDR1 reads MNHEY; CDR2 reads SMNVEV (reference sequence).

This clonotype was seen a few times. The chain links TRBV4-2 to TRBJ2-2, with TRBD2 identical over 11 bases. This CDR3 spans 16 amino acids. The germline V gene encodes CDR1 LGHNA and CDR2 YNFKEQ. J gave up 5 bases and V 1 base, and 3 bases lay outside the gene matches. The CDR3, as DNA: TGTGCCAGCAGCCAAGGGGCTAGCGGGGGGACCGGGGAGCTGTTTTTT. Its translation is CASSQGASGGTGELFF.